These 28 T cell receptor beta chains originate from one sample sequenced in a study of blood T cell repertoires in COVID-19. Measured with immunoSEQ multiplex PCR; TCRdb has only the in-frame clones, and not every one. The sample has 15,000 to 20,000 clones, over 75% seen once. What was sequenced was peripheral blood. These receptors all stem from a human donor with active COVID-19. The donor label of this sample is uncertain.

The chain has TRBV19 and TRBJ2-2; D is undetermined. V was pared by 5 bases and J by 7 bases, with 8 bases between. CDR3 length: 12 residues. Germline V gene sequence: CDR1 LNHDA, CDR2 SQIVND (reference sequence). For the CDR3, the DNA is TGTGCCAGTAGTTTGTCGGTCGGGGAGCTGTTTTTT. The encoded protein is CASSLSVGELFF.

This chain connects TRBV7-2 to TRBJ2-7, with a weak D call TRBD1 (5 bases). CDR1 and CDR2 from the germline V gene are SGHTA and FQGNSA. The CDR3 runs to 15 residues. The germline V and J ends were trimmed by 4 bases and 2 bases, with 15 bases remaining between them. Written as DNA, the CDR3 is TGTGCCAGCAGCTCTCCCCTGACAGATACCTACGAGCAGTACTTC. It translates to CASSSPLTDTYEQYF.

The chain combines TRBV5-5 with TRBJ1-2, with unresolved D. The CDR3 runs 14 residues. The V gene lost 4 bases and the J gene lost 3 bases, with 13 bases spanning the gap. Germline assignment: CDR1 SGHKS and CDR2 YYEKEE (reference sequence). The CDR3, as DNA: TGTGCCAGCAGCCCGGACCCCGGGGACTATGGCTACACCTTC. It translates to CASSPDPGDYGYTF.

The J gene is TRBJ1-4, the V gene TRBV27; 12 nucleotides line up with TRBD1. The CDR3 covers 18 residues. The germline gives CDR1 MNHEY, CDR2 SMNVEV (reference sequence). V trimming: 2 bases; J trimming: 2 bases; junction bases outside the gene matches: 6. The CDR3 DNA follows: TGTGCCAGCAGTTTACCGGGACAGGGGGCTTCGACTAATGAAAAACTGTTTTTT. The encoded protein is CASSLPGQGASTNEKLFF.

In this sample, this clone turned up once. The chain is built from TRBV5-4 and TRBJ2-5; D not resolved. The germline V and J ends were trimmed by 0 bases and 0 bases, with 6 bases remaining between them. In germline, CDR1 is SGHNT, CDR2 YYREEE (reference sequence). The CDR3 runs to 14 residues. For the CDR3, the DNA is TGTGCCAGCAGCTTGGAGTCAGACCAAGAGACCCAGTACTTC. This translates into CASSLESDQETQYF.

V gene TRBV6-5 combines with J gene TRBJ2-3, with D possibly TRBD2 on 6 matching bases. The germline gives CDR1 MNHEY, CDR2 SVGAGI. The CDR3 consists of 16 residues. V lost 2 bases to trimming and J lost 2 bases, with 14 bases between them. CDR3 bases: TGTGCCAGCAGTTACCCCACCGGGGAGGTCACAGATACGCAGTATTTT. Translation: CASSYPTGEVTDTQYF.

The chain employs TRBV5-8 and TRBJ1-5; the D gene is possibly TRBD1 (6 bases). Trimming took 4 bases from V and 7 from J, leaving 21 bases between them. This CDR3 spans 16 amino acids. Germline CDR1 reads SGHTS; CDR2 reads YDEGEE. The CDR3 DNA is TGTGCCAGCAGCGGGGGGGGCGGGCTAAGGGGCCAGCCCCAGCATTTT. Its protein is CASSGGGGLRGQPQHF.

The chain links TRBV10-1 to TRBJ1-1; maybe TRBD1 (5 bases). CDR1 WNHNN and CDR2 SYGVQD come from the germline V gene (reference sequence). The CDR3 runs 16 residues. Between the trimmed V and J ends, which lost 7 bases and 0 bases, there was a span of 18 bases. CDR3 in amino acids: CASKIDSIALNTEAFF. The CDR3 region has the DNA TGCGCCAGCAAAATAGACAGCATCGCTTTGAACACTGAAGCTTTCTTT.

The genes are TRBV2 and TRBJ1-2; no reliable D call. The CDR3 has 12 residues. From germline, CDR1 is SNHLY and CDR2 FYNNEI. V was cut by 6 bases and J by 4 bases, with 9 bases left in between. This chain's CDR3 is CASRGGLYGYTF. As DNA, the CDR3 is TGTGCCAGCAGGGGAGGGCTCTATGGCTACACCTTC.

The CDR3 DNA reads as TGTGCCAGCAGCCATCGGAGGAAGACAGGGGGCTCAAGGGAGCAGTACTTC. It translates to CASSHRRKTGGSREQYF. The V and J genes are TRBV7-9 and TRBJ2-7; the match to TRBD1 covers 10 bases. Per germline, CDR1 SEHNR and CDR2 FQNEAQ (reference sequence). V trimming: 5 bases; J trimming: 7 bases; junction bases outside the gene matches: 17. The CDR3 is made up of 17 amino acids.

This clone was picked up a small number of times. The chain carries TRBV11-2 and TRBJ2-5; D ambiguous. The V and J ends lost 5 bases and 1 base respectively, with 11 bases between them. Germline V gene lookup returns CDR1 SGHAT and CDR2 FQNNGV. This CDR3 comprises 14 residues. The CDR3 bases are TGTGCCAGCAGCCTAACGGGTAGCCAAGAGACCCAGTACTTC. Translating gives CASSLTGSQETQYF.

V usage is TRBV3-1 (or the pseudogene TRBV3-2) and J usage is TRBJ2-7; 8 positions agree with TRBD1. Trimming took 4 bases from V and 4 from J; bases not matched to a gene: 6. The CDR3 contains 14 residues. Germline V gene lookup returns CDR1 LGHDT and CDR2 YNNKEL (reference sequence). CDR3 residues: CASSLQGAGYEQYF. The CDR3 region has the DNA TGTGCCAGCAGCCTGCAGGGGGCTGGTTACGAGCAGTACTTC.

V usage is TRBV6-2 or TRBV6-3 and J usage is TRBJ2-7; D unclear. This CDR3 contains 12 residues. Germline values: CDR1 MNHEY, CDR2 SVGEGT. V was trimmed by 5 bases and J by 0 bases, leaving 5 bases between them. The CDR3 nucleotides read TGTGCCAGCAGTCAACACTCCTACGAGCAGTACTTC. It encodes CASSQHSYEQYF.

This clone was recorded a few times. The V and J genes are TRBV5-8 and TRBJ2-1, with 10 bases aligning to TRBD2. The V and J ends lost 4 bases and 6 bases, in that order; junction bases with no gene match: 7. The CDR3 extends over 15 amino acids. Germline V CDR1 and CDR2: SGHTS, YDEGEE. As DNA, the CDR3 is TGTGCCAGCAGCCTAAGCGGGGGGGCCACCAATGAGCAGTTCTTC. It translates to CASSLSGGATNEQFF. The variable domain in full, completed from reference TRBV5-8 and TRBJ2-1, reads EAGVTQSPTHLIKTRGQQATLRCSPISGHTSVYWYQQALGLGLQFLLWYDEGEERNRGNFPPRFSGRQFPNYSSELNVNALELEDSALYLCASSLSGGATNEQFFGPGTRLTVL.

The chain carries TRBV6-5 and TRBJ2-7; 9 bases match TRBD2. V trimming: 0 bases; J trimming: 6 bases; junction bases outside the gene matches: 0. CDR3 length: 13 residues. Germline V gives CDR1 MNHEY, CDR2 SVGAGI. Here the CDR3 DNA reads TGTGCCAGCAGTTACTCGCGGGGGGGCGAGCAGTACTTC. It translates to CASSYSRGGEQYF.

The V call is TRBV7-2, the J call TRBJ2-5; 11 nucleotides line up with TRBD2. CDR3 length: 15 amino acids. Looked up from germline, CDR1 is SGHTA and CDR2 is FQGNSA. J gave up 5 bases and V 3 bases, and 5 bases lay outside the gene matches. CDR3 sequence: CASSFSGGARETQYF. CDR3 DNA: TGTGCCAGCAGCTTTAGCGGGGGGGCTAGGGAGACCCAGTACTTC.

This chain uses TRBV6-5 with TRBJ2-3; 10 bases match TRBD1. Losses at the gene ends were 7 bases for V and 5 bases for J; bases not matched to a gene: 6. The CDR3 is 14 residues long. Germline CDR1 is MNHEY and CDR2 is SVGAGI. This CDR3 reads CASTRDRGQDTQYF. Written as DNA, the CDR3 is TGTGCCAGCACCCGGGACAGGGGCCAAGATACGCAGTATTTT.

This chain connects TRBV28 to TRBJ2-4, with D perhaps matching TRBD1 (6 bases). V was trimmed by 5 bases and J by 6 bases, leaving 14 bases between them. Germline assignment: CDR1 MDHEN and CDR2 SYDVKM. This CDR3 comprises 14 residues. CDR3 nucleotides: TGTGCCAGCAGTATGCCAGGGGACGGAAACATTCAGTACTTC. It encodes CASSMPGDGNIQYF.

The rearrangement joins TRBV3-1 (or the pseudogene TRBV3-2) to TRBJ2-3; D remains unclear. Germline CDR1 is LGHDT and CDR2 is YNNKEL (reference sequence). This CDR3 has 11 amino acids. V shed 1 base and J shed 6 bases, with 2 bases lying between them. The CDR3 sequence is CASSQADTQYF. The CDR3 DNA is TGTGCCAGCAGCCAAGCGGATACGCAGTATTTT.

This clone was counted between two and nine times. J is TRBJ1-6 and V is TRBV7-3; D remains ambiguous. The CDR3 is 16 amino acids. CDR1 SGHTA and CDR2 FQGTGA come from the germline V gene. V gave up 1 base and J gave up 7 bases, with 14 bases separating them. The DNA of the CDR3 is TGTGCCAGCAGCTTAAGGGGTCGGGAGCAGAATTCACCCCTCCACTTT. Its translation: CASSLRGREQNSPLHF.

The chain uses TRBV6-5 and TRBJ1-1; D gene unclear. The germline V gene has CDR1 MNHEY and CDR2 SVGAGI. CDR3 size: 15 residues. The V end lost 0 bases, the J end lost 2 bases, and 10 bases lay between the germline ends. CDR3 loop: CASSYSTGSNTEAFF. CDR3 nucleotide sequence: TGTGCCAGCAGTTACTCGACTGGGTCAAACACTGAAGCTTTCTTT.

Notes on this clone: At one end, the junction sequence differs from germline, possibly due to a read error. V usage is TRBV6-1 and J usage is TRBJ1-3; TRBD1 matches 9 bases. Germline V CDR1 and CDR2: MNHNS, SASEGT. The CDR3 spans 11 residues. CDR3: CASSELGDRDF. In nucleotides, the CDR3 is TGTGCCAGCAGTGAACTGGGGGACAGGGATTTT.

V and J are TRBV14 and TRBJ1-2, with TRBD1 as a possible D gene (5 bases). Germline CDR1 SGHDN, CDR2 FVKESK. V gave up 4 bases and J gave up 8 bases, with 23 bases separating them. This CDR3 comprises 16 residues. The CDR3 protein is CASSLGGQGGLPGYTF. The CDR3 DNA follows: TGTGCCAGCAGCCTCGGGGGTCAGGGAGGTTTGCCCGGCTACACCTTC.

The chain combines TRBV18 with TRBJ1-1; 7 nucleotides line up with TRBD1. This CDR3 has 15 residues. The junction had 8 bases not matched to a gene; V was cut back by 1 base and J by 6 bases. Germline lookup yields CDR1 KGHSH and CDR2 LQKENI. The CDR3 DNA reads TGTGCCAGCTCACCACTGACAGGGAGGTACGCTGAAGCTTTCTTT. Amino acids: CASSPLTGRYAEAFF.

This chain connects TRBV4-1 to TRBJ1-2; D unresolved. CDR3 size: 15 residues. V gave up 0 bases and J gave up 8 bases, with 16 bases separating them. Germline loops: CDR1 MGHRA, CDR2 YSYEKL. In DNA, the CDR3 is TGCGCCAGCAGCCAAGATGTCGGGAGCTATTACGGCTACACCTTC. This encodes CASSQDVGSYYGYTF.

The CDR3 sequence: CASSQDFRGGLEQYF. CDR3 DNA sequence: TGCGCCAGCAGCCAAGATTTTAGGGGGGGGCTCGAGCAGTACTTC. V gene TRBV4-3 combines with J gene TRBJ2-7, with D possibly matching TRBD2 (7 bases). V was trimmed by 0 bases and J by 6 bases, leaving 15 bases between them. The CDR3 runs to 15 residues. Germline CDR1 reads LGHNA; CDR2 reads YSLEER.

The rearrangement uses TRBV12-3 or TRBV12-4 and TRBJ1-1; D unresolved. The V gene lost 3 bases and the J gene lost 12 bases, with 14 bases spanning the gap. The CDR3 totals 12 residues. CDR3 region: CASSFRRRRSFF. The CDR3, as DNA: TGTGCCAGCAGTTTCCGGAGGCGCAGGTCTTTCTTT.

CDR3 sequence: CASSARSAGGNEKLFF. CDR3 nucleotide sequence: TGTGCCAGCTCAGCACGATCGGCGGGTGGGAATGAAAAACTGTTTTTT. The V call is TRBV18, the J call TRBJ1-4; the D is unclear. The germline V and J ends were trimmed by 5 bases and 5 bases, with 18 bases remaining between them. Germline values: CDR1 KGHSH, CDR2 LQKENI. The CDR3 totals 16 residues.